The next 17 T cell receptor beta chains were all read from a single sample in a study of T-cell reconstitution after alpha-beta-depleted transplantation in children. TCRbeta library construction was performed incorporating unique molecular identifiers. TCRdb independently ran MiXCR on the PCR reads; one entry per CDR3 protein. There are 75,000 to 90,000 distinct CDR3 sequences in the sample; approximately 14% occur only once, and 25% to 35% lies in the top ten. Sequencing used PBMCs, mostly from graft donor cells, obtained 180 days after TCRalphabeta/CD19-depleted stem cell transplant. Receptors originate from a male patient aged 2 to 9 who had a stem cell transplant for acute lymphoblastic leukemia, so the T cells may come from the graft donor.

In its sample, this clonotype was seen many times. This sequence joins TRBV7-2 and TRBJ2-7, with D possibly matching TRBD2 (5 bases). Trimming took off 3 bases at V and 5 bases at J, with 11 bases between the two ends. The CDR3 loop spans 13 amino acids. Germline CDR1 reads SGHTA; CDR2 reads FQGNSA. CDR3 nucleotide sequence: TGTGCCAGCAGCTTCTTCGTCGGGAACGAGCAGTACTTC. This sequence encodes CASSFFVGNEQYF.

This clonotype was detected ten times or more. The gene calls are TRBV29-1 and TRBJ2-1; D is ambiguous. Germline V CDR1 and CDR2: SQVTM, ANQGSEA. Trimming stripped 0 bases from V and 7 bases from J, with 10 bases between. The CDR3 runs 13 residues. The CDR3 loop is CSVEDQLRNEQFF. CDR3 coding DNA: TGCAGCGTTGAAGATCAACTGCGGAATGAGCAGTTCTTC.

This chain joins TRBV28 and TRBJ1-1; 8 nucleotides match TRBD1. From germline, CDR1 is MDHEN and CDR2 SYDVKM. The CDR3 is 15 amino acids. V lost 5 bases to trimming and J lost 2 bases; unmatched junction nucleotides: 7. Here the CDR3 reads CASSPRGQANTEAFF. For the CDR3, the DNA is TGTGCCAGCAGTCCCCGGGGACAGGCAAACACTGAAGCTTTCTTT.

This clonotype was counted at least ten times. J is TRBJ2-7 and V is TRBV6-5; D unresolved. The ends were cut back, 2 bases at V and 2 bases at J, with 7 bases in the middle. The CDR3 loop spans 13 amino acids. CDR1 is MNHEY, CDR2 SVGAGI, per germline. The CDR3 DNA sequence: TGTGCCAGCAGTTACAGAGACACCTACGAGCAGTACTTC. Translating gives CASSYRDTYEQYF.

This clonotype was picked up many times. The chain links TRBV4-3 to TRBJ1-1; D is undetermined. Germline loops: CDR1 LGHNA, CDR2 YSLEER. V gave up 0 bases and J gave up 1 base, with 15 bases separating them. This CDR3 region has 17 residues. The CDR3 DNA is TGCGCCAGCAGCCAAGATCCCCTTGGCATTGAGAACACTGAAGCTTTCTTT. Residues: CASSQDPLGIENTEAFF.

In its sample, this clonotype was seen a few times. Written as DNA, the CDR3 is TGCGCCAGCAGCTTTCGAACAGGGAGGGAGCAGTTCTTC. It yields the protein CASSFRTGREQFF. V gene TRBV5-1 combines with J gene TRBJ2-1; D tentatively fits TRBD1 or TRBD2 (6 bases each). The CDR3 consists of 13 residues. Trimming cost V 2 bases and J 10 bases, with 13 bases left between them. From germline, CDR1 is SGHRS and CDR2 YFSETQ.

In its sample, this clonotype was seen a few times. A junction boundary mismatches the germline segment, possibly from a read error. The J gene is TRBJ2-5, the V gene TRBV5-1; possible D gene TRBD2, 6 bases. Germline lookup yields CDR1 SGHRS and CDR2 YFSETQ. The CDR3 spans 14 residues. DNA for the CDR3: TGCGCCAGCAGCTTGACGAGGGGAGGCCTGACCACTTTCTTC. Translating it yields CASSLTRGGLTTFF.

Only a few counts were recorded for this clonotype. V is TRBV24-1 and J is TRBJ2-2, with TRBD1 matching over 9 bases. The germline gives CDR1 KGHDR, CDR2 SFDVKD. V lost 3 bases to trimming and J lost 5 bases; unmatched junction nucleotides: 6. The CDR3 extends over 16 amino acids. In DNA, the CDR3 is TGTGCCACCAGTGATCCCGACAGGGGGGAGACCGGGGAGCTGTTTTTT. It translates to CATSDPDRGETGELFF.

The rearrangement uses TRBV4-1 and TRBJ1-2; D is ambiguous. Trimming pared 0 bases from V and 0 bases from J, leaving 11 bases between. Germline loops: CDR1 MGHRA, CDR2 YSYEKL. The CDR3 consists of 16 residues. DNA of the CDR3: TGCGCCAGCAGCCAAGAGAACCGGTTCACTAACTATGGCTACACCTTC. This encodes CASSQENRFTNYGYTF.

This chain joins TRBV5-1 and TRBJ2-4; 11 nucleotides match TRBD2. In germline, CDR1 is SGHRS, CDR2 YFSETQ. V lost 1 base to trimming and J lost 1 base; unmatched junction nucleotides: 10. This CDR3 has 19 amino acids. This CDR3 is CASSLLGLAGLGAKNIQYF. The CDR3, as DNA: TGCGCCAGCAGCTTGCTAGGACTAGCGGGTCTGGGGGCCAAAAACATTCAGTACTTC.

There are many counts of this clonotype. J is TRBJ1-2 and V is TRBV5-1, with 7 bases fitting TRBD1. The ends lost 4 bases at V and 6 bases at J; junction bases unmatched: 12. The CDR3 extends over 15 amino acids. Germline CDR1 SGHRS, CDR2 YFSETQ. The CDR3 DNA sequence: TGCGCCAGCAGCCTCCTCCGACAGGGAGAGGATGGCTACACCTTC. Its protein is CASSLLRQGEDGYTF.

This clonotype occurred a few times. Germline is not matched at one junction end, which may reflect a read error. The chain has TRBV15 and TRBJ2-4, with D unclear. Germline V gives CDR1 LNHNV, CDR2 YYDKDF (reference sequence). CDR3 length equals 15 residues. The CDR3, as DNA: TGTGCCACCAGCAGAGGCGACGCAGCCAAAAACATTCAGTCCTTC. Translated: CATSRGDAAKNIQSF.

This clonotype appeared once. This may be a read error, as it is one base from a much larger clone. V is TRBV20-1 and J is TRBJ2-1; TRBD2 is a possible D gene (6 bases). CDR1 is DFQATT, CDR2 SNEGSKA, per germline (reference sequence). This CDR3 spans 15 amino acids. DNA for the CDR3: TGCATTGCTCAAGCTAGCGAGAGCTCCTACAATGAGCAGTTCTTC. It specifies CIAQASESSYNEQFF.

This clonotype was counted at least ten times. V gene TRBV7-2 combines with J gene TRBJ1-2; D gene ambiguous. Deletions cut 6 bases from V and 4 bases from J, with 12 bases between. CDR3 length equals 13 residues. Germline V gene sequence: CDR1 SGHTA, CDR2 FQGNSA. The CDR3 here is CASSPLSPYGYTF. The CDR3 DNA reads TGTGCCAGCAGTCCACTTTCTCCCTATGGCTACACCTTC.

The chain combines TRBV2 with TRBJ1-1; D uncertain. The CDR3 loop spans 14 amino acids. Germline V lookup: CDR1 SNHLY, CDR2 FYNNEI. Trimming pared 6 bases from V and 5 bases from J, leaving 16 bases between. DNA of the CDR3: TGTGCCAGCAGGGCCGGGCCGAGTCGTACTGAAGCTTTCTTT. Encoded protein: CASRAGPSRTEAFF.

This clonotype was detected a few times. The chain is built from TRBV5-1 and TRBJ2-1; D is perhaps TRBD2 (5 bases). The CDR3 sequence is 14 residues long. Trimming took off 4 bases at V and 1 base at J, with 9 bases between the two ends. CDR1 and CDR2 (germline): SGHRS, YFSETQ. The CDR3 reads CASSGGDSYNEQFF. The DNA of the CDR3 is TGCGCCAGCAGCGGAGGCGATTCCTACAATGAGCAGTTCTTC.

The table lists this clonotype with many counts. The V and J genes are TRBV6-5 and TRBJ1-2; tentatively, D is TRBD1 (5 bases). This CDR3 is built from 13 residues. Trimming took off 2 bases at V and 3 bases at J, with 7 bases between the two ends. The germline CDR1 and CDR2 sequences are MNHEY and SVGAGI. CDR3 amino acids: CASSYGGDYGYTF. CDR3 DNA sequence: TGTGCCAGCAGTTACGGGGGGGACTATGGCTACACCTTC.